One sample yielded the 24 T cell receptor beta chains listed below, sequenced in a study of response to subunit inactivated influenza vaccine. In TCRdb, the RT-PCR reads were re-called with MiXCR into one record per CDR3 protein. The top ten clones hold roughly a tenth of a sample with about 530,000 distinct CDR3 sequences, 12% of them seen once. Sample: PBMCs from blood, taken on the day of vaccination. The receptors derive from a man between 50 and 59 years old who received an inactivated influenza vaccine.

The CDR3 reads CSASVRGSYEQYF. The CDR3 DNA reads TGCAGTGCTAGTGTGCGCGGTTCCTACGAGCAGTACTTC. The chain has TRBV20-1 and TRBJ2-7; D ambiguous. Germline V gene lookup returns CDR1 DFQATT and CDR2 SNEGSKA (reference sequence). Trimming stripped 3 bases from V and 1 base from J, with 10 bases between. This CDR3 contains 13 residues.

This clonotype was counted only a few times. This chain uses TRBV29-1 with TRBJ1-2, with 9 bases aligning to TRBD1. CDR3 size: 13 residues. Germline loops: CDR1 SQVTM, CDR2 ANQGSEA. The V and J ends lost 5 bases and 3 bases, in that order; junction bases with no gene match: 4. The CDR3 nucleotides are TGCAGCGTTACCGACAGGGGGGACTATGGCTACACCTTC. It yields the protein CSVTDRGDYGYTF. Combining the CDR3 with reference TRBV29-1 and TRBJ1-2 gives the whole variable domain SAVISQKPSRDICQRGTSLTIQCQVDSQVTMMFWYRQQPGQSLTLIATANQGSEATYESGFVIDKFPISRPNLTFSTLTVSNMSPEDSSIYLCSVTDRGDYGYTFGSGTRLTVV.

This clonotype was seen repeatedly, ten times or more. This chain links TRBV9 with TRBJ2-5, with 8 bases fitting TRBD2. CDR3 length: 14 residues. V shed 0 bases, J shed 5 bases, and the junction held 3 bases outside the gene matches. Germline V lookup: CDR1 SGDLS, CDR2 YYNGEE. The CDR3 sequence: CASSVVPGGETQYF. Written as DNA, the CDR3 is TGTGCCAGCAGCGTAGTTCCGGGGGGGGAGACCCAGTACTTC.

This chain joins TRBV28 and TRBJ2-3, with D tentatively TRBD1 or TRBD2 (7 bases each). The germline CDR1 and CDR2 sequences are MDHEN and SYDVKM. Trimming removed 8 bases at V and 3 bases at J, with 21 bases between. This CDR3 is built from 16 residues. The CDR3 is CASLMGGGEVTDTQYF. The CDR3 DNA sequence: TGTGCCAGCCTAATGGGAGGGGGCGAGGTTACAGATACGCAGTATTTT.

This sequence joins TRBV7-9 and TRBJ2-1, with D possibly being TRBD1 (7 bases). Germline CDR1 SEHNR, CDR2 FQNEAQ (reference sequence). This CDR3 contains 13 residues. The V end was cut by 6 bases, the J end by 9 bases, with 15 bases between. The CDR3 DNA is TGTGCCAGCAGTACTAAGCAGGGGGGTGAGCAGTTCTTC. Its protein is CASSTKQGGEQFF.

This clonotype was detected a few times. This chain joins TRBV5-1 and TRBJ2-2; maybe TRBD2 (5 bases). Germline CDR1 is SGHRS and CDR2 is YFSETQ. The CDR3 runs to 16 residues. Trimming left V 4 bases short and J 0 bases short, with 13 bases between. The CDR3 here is CASSKLDGANTGELFF. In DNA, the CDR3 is TGCGCCAGCAGCAAGCTTGACGGGGCGAACACCGGGGAGCTGTTTTTT.

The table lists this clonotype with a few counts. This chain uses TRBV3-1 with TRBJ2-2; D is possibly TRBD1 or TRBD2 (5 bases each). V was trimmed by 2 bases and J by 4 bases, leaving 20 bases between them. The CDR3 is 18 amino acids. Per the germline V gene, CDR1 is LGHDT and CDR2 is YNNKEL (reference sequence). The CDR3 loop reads CASSQWGTTRVGTGELFF. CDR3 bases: TGTGCCAGCAGCCAATGGGGGACCACTCGTGTAGGCACCGGGGAGCTGTTTTTT.

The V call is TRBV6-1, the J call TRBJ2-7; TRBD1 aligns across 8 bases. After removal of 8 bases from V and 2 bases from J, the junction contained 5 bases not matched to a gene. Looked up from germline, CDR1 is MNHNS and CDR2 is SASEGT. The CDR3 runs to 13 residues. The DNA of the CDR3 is TGTGCCAGCGGGGGGACAGGACCCTACGAGCAGTACTTC. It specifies CASGGTGPYEQYF.

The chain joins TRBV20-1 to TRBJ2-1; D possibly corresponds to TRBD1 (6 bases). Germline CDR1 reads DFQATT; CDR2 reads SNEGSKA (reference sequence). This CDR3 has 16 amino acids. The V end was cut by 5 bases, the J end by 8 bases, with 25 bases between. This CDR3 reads CSAGGKKRRYSDEQFF. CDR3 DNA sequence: TGCAGTGCTGGGGGCAAGAAGAGGCGCTATAGCGATGAGCAGTTCTTC.

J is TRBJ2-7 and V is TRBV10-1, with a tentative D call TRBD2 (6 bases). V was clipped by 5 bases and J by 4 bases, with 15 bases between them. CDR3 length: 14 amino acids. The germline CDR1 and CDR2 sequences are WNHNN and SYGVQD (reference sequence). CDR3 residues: CASSPGGLGYEQYF. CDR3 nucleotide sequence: TGCGCCAGCAGTCCTGGGGGACTTGGATACGAGCAGTACTTC.

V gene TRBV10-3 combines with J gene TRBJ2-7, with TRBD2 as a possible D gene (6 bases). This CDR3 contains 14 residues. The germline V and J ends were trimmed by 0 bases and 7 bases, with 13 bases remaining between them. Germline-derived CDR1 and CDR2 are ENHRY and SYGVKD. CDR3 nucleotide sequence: TGTGCCATCAGTGAGTCGATCGGGGGAAGGGAGCAGTACTTC. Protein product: CAISESIGGREQYF.

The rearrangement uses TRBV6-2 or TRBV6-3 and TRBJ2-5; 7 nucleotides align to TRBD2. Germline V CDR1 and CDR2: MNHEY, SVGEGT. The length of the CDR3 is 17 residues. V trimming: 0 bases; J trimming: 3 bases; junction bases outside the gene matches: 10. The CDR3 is CASSYSAGLVPEETQYF. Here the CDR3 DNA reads TGTGCCAGCAGTTACTCGGCTGGACTAGTGCCCGAAGAGACCCAGTACTTC.

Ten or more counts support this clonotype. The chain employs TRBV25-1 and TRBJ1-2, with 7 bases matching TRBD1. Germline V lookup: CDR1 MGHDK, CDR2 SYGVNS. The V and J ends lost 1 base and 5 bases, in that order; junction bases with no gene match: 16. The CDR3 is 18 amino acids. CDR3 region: CASSESWFRGGLTYGYTF. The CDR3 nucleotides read TGTGCCAGCAGTGAATCCTGGTTTAGAGGGGGCCTGACTTATGGCTACACCTTC.

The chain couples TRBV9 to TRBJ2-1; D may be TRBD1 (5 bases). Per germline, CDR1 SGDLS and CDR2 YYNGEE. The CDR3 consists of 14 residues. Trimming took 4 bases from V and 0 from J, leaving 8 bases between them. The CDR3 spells CASSRGNSYNEQFF. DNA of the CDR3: TGTGCCAGCAGCAGGGGAAACTCCTACAATGAGCAGTTCTTC.

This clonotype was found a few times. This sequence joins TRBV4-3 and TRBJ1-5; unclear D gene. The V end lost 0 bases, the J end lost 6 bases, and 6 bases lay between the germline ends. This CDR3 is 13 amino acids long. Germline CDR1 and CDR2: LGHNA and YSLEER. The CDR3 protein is CASSQEFGQPQHF. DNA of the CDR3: TGCGCCAGCAGCCAAGAATTTGGTCAGCCCCAGCATTTT.

DNA for the CDR3: TGTGCCAGCAGTTTAATGGCAGGGGTCCTTCACGAGCAGTACTTC. It specifies CASSLMAGVLHEQYF. The chain is built from TRBV12-3 or TRBV12-4 and TRBJ2-7; TRBD1 is a possible D gene (6 bases). V dropped 2 bases and J dropped 5 bases, with 16 bases sitting between them. This CDR3 spans 15 amino acids.

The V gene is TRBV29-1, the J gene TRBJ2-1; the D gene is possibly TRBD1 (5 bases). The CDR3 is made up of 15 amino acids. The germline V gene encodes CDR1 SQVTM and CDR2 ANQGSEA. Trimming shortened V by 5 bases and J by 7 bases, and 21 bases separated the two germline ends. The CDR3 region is CSVQGRLTRRNEQFF. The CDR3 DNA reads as TGCAGCGTTCAGGGAAGACTGACCCGGCGGAATGAGCAGTTCTTC.

The CDR3 bases are TGCAGCGGGAGGACCCCGACAGAGGACTATGGCTACACCTTC. It specifies CSGRTPTEDYGYTF. The chain has TRBV29-1 and TRBJ1-2; D perhaps matches TRBD1 (5 bases). V shed 7 bases and J shed 3 bases, with 18 bases lying between them. This CDR3 region has 14 residues. Germline CDR1 SQVTM, CDR2 ANQGSEA.

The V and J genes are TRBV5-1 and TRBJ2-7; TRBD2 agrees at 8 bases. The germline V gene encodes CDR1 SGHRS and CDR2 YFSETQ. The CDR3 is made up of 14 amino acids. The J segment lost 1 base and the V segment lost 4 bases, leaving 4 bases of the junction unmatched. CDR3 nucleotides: TGCGCCAGCAGCCCGGAGCGGGGGTCCTACGAGCAGTACTTC. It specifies CASSPERGSYEQYF.

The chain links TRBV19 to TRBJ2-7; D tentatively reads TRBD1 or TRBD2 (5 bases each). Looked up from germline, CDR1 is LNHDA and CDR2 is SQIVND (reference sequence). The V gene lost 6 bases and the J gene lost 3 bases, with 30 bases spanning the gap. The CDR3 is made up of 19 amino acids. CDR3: CASSPELRDRTLRVYEQYF. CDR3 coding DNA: TGTGCCAGTAGCCCCGAACTCCGGGACCGAACTCTGAGGGTCTACGAGCAGTACTTC.

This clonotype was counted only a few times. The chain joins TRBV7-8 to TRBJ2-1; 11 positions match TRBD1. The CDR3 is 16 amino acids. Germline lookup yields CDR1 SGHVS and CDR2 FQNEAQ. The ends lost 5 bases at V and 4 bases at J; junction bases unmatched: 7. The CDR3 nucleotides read TGTGCCAGCAGCACACGGACAGGGGGCCATTACAATGAGCAGTTCTTC. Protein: CASSTRTGGHYNEQFF.

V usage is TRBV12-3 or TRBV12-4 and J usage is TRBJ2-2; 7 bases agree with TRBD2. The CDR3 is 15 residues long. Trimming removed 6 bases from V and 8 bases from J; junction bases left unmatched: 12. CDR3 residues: CASRQTTGGRGELFF. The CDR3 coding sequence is TGTGCCAGCAGGCAAACTACCGGGGGGAGGGGGGAGCTGTTTTTT.

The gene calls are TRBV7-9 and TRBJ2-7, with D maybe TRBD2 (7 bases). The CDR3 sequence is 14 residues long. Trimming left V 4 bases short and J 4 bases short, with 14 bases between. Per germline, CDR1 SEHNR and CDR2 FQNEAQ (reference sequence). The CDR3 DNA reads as TGTGCCAGCAGCTCCTCGGGGGGCAAGTACGAGCAGTACTTC. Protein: CASSSSGGKYEQYF.

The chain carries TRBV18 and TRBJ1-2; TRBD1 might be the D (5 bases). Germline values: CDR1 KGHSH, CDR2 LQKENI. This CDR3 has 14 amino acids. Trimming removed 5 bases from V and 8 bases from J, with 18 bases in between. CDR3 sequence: CASSYGTVNWGYTF. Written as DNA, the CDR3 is TGTGCCAGCTCATATGGGACTGTCAATTGGGGCTACACCTTC.